This TCR beta chain derives from a study of metastatic and nonmetastatic thyroid tumors. The overall study: The study looked at repertoires side by side in blood and in tumor or nodule tissue from malignant and benign thyroid patients.

This clone has at least ten counts. Antigen: not known. No treatment had been given to any patient before thyroid surgery. The CDR3 sequence is 12 residues long. The V gene's germline CDR1 is SQVTM and CDR2 ANQGSEA. Trimming removed 4 bases at V and 2 bases at J, with 7 bases between. As originally analysed: Differences in CDR3 between clinicopathological groups were drawn on to build a classifier intended to discriminate distant-metastatic papillary thyroid cancer patients. TCRdb re-called clones via MiXCR from the PCR reads. Here the V and J calls rest on TCRdb's processing, not on the authors' analysis. The data contain more than 10,000 clones, roughly 23% of them singletons. Whole-study findings and limits: A significant increase in TCR beta diversity was reportedly seen in malignant thyroid tumors relative to benign nodules, in blood and tumor.

This sequence joins TRBV29-1 and TRBJ2-3; D gene uncertain. Material: blood. This TCR derives from a female donor with papillary thyroid cancer or a benign thyroid nodule (not recorded which). Some clones in this sample may be carry-over from other donors' samples. Here the CDR3 reads CSVGWATDTQYF. CDR3 sequence (DNA): TGCAGCGTTGGATGGGCCACAGATACGCAGTATTTT.